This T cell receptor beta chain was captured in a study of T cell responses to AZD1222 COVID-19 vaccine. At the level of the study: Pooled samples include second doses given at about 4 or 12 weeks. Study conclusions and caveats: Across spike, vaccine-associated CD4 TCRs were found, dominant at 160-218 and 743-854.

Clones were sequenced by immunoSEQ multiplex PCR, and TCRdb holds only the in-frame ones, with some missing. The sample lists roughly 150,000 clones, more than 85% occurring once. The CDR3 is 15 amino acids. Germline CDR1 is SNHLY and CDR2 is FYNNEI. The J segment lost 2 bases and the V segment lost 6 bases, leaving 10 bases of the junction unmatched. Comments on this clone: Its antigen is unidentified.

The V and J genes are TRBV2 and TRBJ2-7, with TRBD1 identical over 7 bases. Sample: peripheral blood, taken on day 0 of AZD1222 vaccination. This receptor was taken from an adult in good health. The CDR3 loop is CASRPTGTATYEQYF. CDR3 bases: TGTGCCAGCAGACCTACCGGGACAGCAACCTACGAGCAGTACTTC.